This T cell receptor beta chain was recorded in a study of T-cell reconstitution after alpha-beta-depleted transplantation in children. Unique molecular identifiers featured in how the TCRbeta library was prepared. TCRdb re-called the PCR reads through MiXCR, storing one row per CDR3 protein. Among 200,000 to 300,000 distinct CDR3 sequences, roughly 25% were seen once, and the ten largest hold approximately 2.5%. Looked up from germline, CDR1 is LNHNV and CDR2 is YYDKDF (reference sequence). The CDR3 consists of 13 residues. Trimming cost V 3 bases and J 6 bases, with 12 bases left between them. This clonotype was counted at least ten times. Its antigen remains unknown. The study, taken as a whole, reports: In patients about two months after transplant, alpha-beta T cells reportedly arose from several hundred expanded graft clones. Surviving recipient cells, namely T cells and thymic progenitors, were the source of high day-60 TCRbeta diversity in some patients. One year after transplant, T-cell counts and diversity came mostly from newly produced T cells.

The sample consisted of PBMCs, taken before TCRalphabeta/CD19-depleted stem cell transplant. The clonotype was recovered from a girl aged 2 to 10 with Fanconi anemia, due to receive a stem cell transplant. The V and J genes are TRBV15 and TRBJ2-7, with D hard to call. The CDR3 reads CATSSALVPEQYF. In DNA form, the CDR3 reads TGTGCCACCAGCAGTGCGCTAGTTCCCGAGCAGTACTTC.